What follows are 27 T cell receptor beta chains derived from one specimen sequenced in a study of T-cell memory formation after mild COVID-19. TCRdb ran MiXCR on the 5' RACE reads and lists one entry per CDR3 protein. The sample lists 550,000 to 700,000 distinct CDR3 sequences, about a sixth seen once, with 12% in the top ten. The sample taken for sequencing was PBMCs or a T cell subset sorted from them (not recorded which). The receptor set was obtained from an adult woman who had mild COVID-19 (a few samples of this study predate the infection). Cell type and time point are not known.

The rearrangement joins TRBV7-9 to TRBJ2-1; 10 bases line up with TRBD2. The CDR3 sequence is 17 residues long. The V and J ends lost 0 bases and 5 bases, in that order; junction bases with no gene match: 7. Looked up from germline, CDR1 is SEHNR and CDR2 is FQNEAQ (reference sequence). Here the CDR3 reads CASSLAWASGSHNEQFF. The CDR3 nucleotides are TGTGCCAGCAGCTTAGCGTGGGCTAGCGGGAGCCACAATGAGCAGTTCTTC.

In its sample, this clonotype was seen many times. The chain joins TRBV5-1 to TRBJ2-1, with TRBD2 identical over 8 bases. Germline CDR1 reads SGHRS; CDR2 reads YFSETQ. The CDR3 consists of 14 residues. With V trimmed by 4 bases and J by 8 bases, 8 bases remained unmatched. The DNA for the CDR3 is TGCGCCAGCAGCACCGGGGGGGCGGACGATGAGCAGTTCTTC. This encodes CASSTGGADDEQFF.

This clonotype was counted between two and nine times. The rearrangement joins TRBV9 to TRBJ2-3, with D perhaps TRBD2 (5 bases). Trimming left V 1 base short and J 2 bases short, with 11 bases between. The CDR3 sequence is 15 residues long. Germline V lookup: CDR1 SGDLS, CDR2 YYNGEE. The CDR3 DNA is TGTGCCAGCAGCGTATCCCAGGAGGACACAGATACGCAGTATTTT. Its protein product is CASSVSQEDTDTQYF.

This clonotype was seen a handful of times. The V call is TRBV19, the J call TRBJ1-2, with 7 bases aligning to TRBD1. J gave up 4 bases and V 7 bases, and 9 bases lay outside the gene matches. Per germline, CDR1 LNHDA and CDR2 SQIVND (reference sequence). The CDR3 is 14 amino acids. CDR3 amino acids: CASTPPGTAYGYTF. The CDR3 nucleotides are TGTGCCAGTACCCCACCCGGGACAGCCTATGGCTACACCTTC.

This clonotype came up a few times. The chain joins TRBV12-3 or TRBV12-4 to TRBJ1-3; the D is unclear. V was clipped by 3 bases and J by 0 bases, with 12 bases between them. The CDR3 contains 16 residues. CDR3 in amino acids: CASSFGGQYSGNTIYF. The CDR3, as DNA: TGTGCCAGCAGTTTCGGAGGGCAGTACTCTGGAAACACCATATATTTT.

There are a few counts of this clonotype. The V and J genes are TRBV5-1 and TRBJ2-1; 14 nucleotides agree with TRBD2. The germline gives CDR1 SGHRS, CDR2 YFSETQ. Losses at the gene ends were 0 bases for V and 10 bases for J; bases not matched to a gene: 18. The CDR3 has 20 residues. CDR3 region: CASSLAGTSGGPLWSREQFF. CDR3 in DNA: TGCGCCAGCAGCTTGGCAGGGACTAGCGGGGGCCCGCTTTGGTCTCGCGAGCAGTTCTTC.

This clonotype was observed a handful of times. CDR3 DNA sequence: TGCAGTGCTAGAGCTAACAACTACAATGAGCAGTTCTTC. It encodes CSARANNYNEQFF. This chain connects TRBV20-1 to TRBJ2-1, with D unclear. The CDR3 spans 13 residues. Germline V gene sequence: CDR1 DFQATT, CDR2 SNEGSKA (reference sequence). V lost 1 base and J 3 bases, leaving 7 bases between the germline ends.

The chain combines TRBV4-3 with TRBJ1-1; D is possibly TRBD1 (6 bases). In germline, CDR1 is LGHNA, CDR2 YSLEER. The CDR3 covers 16 residues. Trimming cost V 0 bases and J 0 bases, with 11 bases left between them. The DNA of the CDR3 is TGCGCCAGCAGCCAAGATTCGGGACACTTGAACACTGAAGCTTTCTTT. Translating it yields CASSQDSGHLNTEAFF.

This clonotype was counted at least ten times. The chain couples TRBV21-1 to TRBJ2-2; whether TRBD2, the table's D call, matches the DNA was not checked. TRBV21-1 is a listed pseudogene. The CDR3 covers 17 residues. The CDR3 nucleotides read TGTGCCAGCAGCAAAGTAGCGGGGACTAGCGAAACCGGGGAGCTGTTTTTT. This translates into CASSKVAGTSETGELFF.

The chain uses TRBV30 and TRBJ2-7; D not resolved. Trimming removed 4 bases from V and 0 bases from J, with 7 bases in between. CDR1 is GTSNPN and CDR2 is SVGIG in the germline V gene (reference sequence). The CDR3 is 12 residues long. The CDR3 spells CAWNGRSYEQYF. DNA of the CDR3: TGTGCCTGGAACGGCCGCTCCTACGAGCAGTACTTC. Full variable domain (outside the CDR3, taken from reference TRBV30 and TRBJ2-7): SQTIHQWPATLVQPVGSPLSLECTVEGTSNPNLYWYRQAAGRGLQLLFYSVGIGQISSEVPQNLSASRPQDRQFILSSKKLLLSDSGFYLCAWNGRSYEQYFGPGTRLTVT.

The rearrangement uses TRBV24-1 and TRBJ2-3; tentative D call: TRBD2 (7 bases). Germline values: CDR1 KGHDR, CDR2 SFDVKD. V lost 3 bases to trimming and J lost 5 bases, with 14 bases between them. This CDR3 region has 15 residues. The CDR3 nucleotides are TGTGCCACCAGTGATGGAACGGGGGGCGGAGATACGCAGTATTTT. Protein: CATSDGTGGGDTQYF.

The chain is built from TRBV15 and TRBJ2-1; the D gene is possibly TRBD2 (5 bases). The V gene lost 0 bases and the J gene lost 8 bases, with 11 bases spanning the gap. The CDR3 runs 14 residues. The V gene's germline CDR1 is LNHNV and CDR2 YYDKDF (reference sequence). Here the CDR3 DNA reads TGTGCCACCAGCAGAGATCGGGGTTTGGATGAGCAGTTCTTC. Amino acids: CATSRDRGLDEQFF. Looking up the rest from reference TRBV15 and TRBJ2-1 gives the full variable domain: DAMVIQNPRYQVTQFGKPVTLSCSQTLNHNVMYWYQQKSSQAPKLLFHYYDKDFNNEADTPDNFQSRRPNTSFCFLDIRSPGLGDTAMYLCATSRDRGLDEQFFGPGTRLTVL.

CDR3 coding DNA: TGTGCCAGCAGTCCCGGGACTAGCGGGGCGGTTATAAGCTCCTACGAGCAGTACTTC. Translation gives CASSPGTSGAVISSYEQYF. This sequence joins TRBV12-3 or TRBV12-4 and TRBJ2-7; 13 bases are a match to TRBD2. The V segment lost 5 bases and the J segment 0 bases; nucleotides outside the gene matches: 13. The length of the CDR3 is 19 residues.

This clonotype was observed a handful of times. The chain couples TRBV4-3 to TRBJ2-7, with 13 positions matching TRBD2. CDR1 is LGHNA, CDR2 YSLEER, per germline. V trimming: 1 base; J trimming: 3 bases; junction bases outside the gene matches: 6. CDR3 length: 17 amino acids. CDR3 in amino acids: CASSQGTSGSSGYEQYF. The CDR3 region has the DNA TGCGCCAGCAGCCAAGGGACTAGCGGGAGCTCTGGCTACGAGCAGTACTTC.

V usage is TRBV6-2 or TRBV6-3 and J usage is TRBJ2-1; 13 bases agree with TRBD2. The CDR3 sequence is 16 residues long. In germline, CDR1 is MNHEY, CDR2 SVGEGT. The V and J ends lost 4 bases and 4 bases, in that order; junction bases with no gene match: 4. The CDR3 protein is CASSSWTSGGYNEQFF. CDR3 in DNA: TGTGCCAGCAGTTCCTGGACTAGCGGGGGATACAATGAGCAGTTCTTC.

This clonotype came up a few times. CDR3 sequence (DNA): TGCGCCAGCAGCACCTCCGGGCCCCCGAGCTCCTACAATGAGCAGTTCTTC. It codes for CASSTSGPPSSYNEQFF. This rearrangement joins TRBV5-1 to TRBJ2-1; D not certain. Germline values: CDR1 SGHRS, CDR2 YFSETQ. V was clipped by 4 bases and J by 0 bases, with 17 bases between them. The CDR3 consists of 17 residues.

CDR3 protein: CASSHVVLAGGSTDTQYF. In nucleotides, the CDR3 is TGTGCCAGCAGCCATGTAGTCCTAGCGGGGGGTTCCACAGATACGCAGTATTTT. The chain recombines TRBV4-2 with TRBJ2-3, with 11 positions matching TRBD2. Germline V gene lookup returns CDR1 LGHNA and CDR2 YNFKEQ. The length of the CDR3 is 18 residues. After removal of 3 bases from V and 2 bases from J, the junction contained 10 bases not matched to a gene.

This clonotype turned up a few times. This sequence joins TRBV7-9 and TRBJ2-2, with TRBD2 matching over 9 bases. Germline lookup yields CDR1 SEHNR and CDR2 FQNEAQ (reference sequence). This CDR3 has 16 amino acids. After removal of 5 bases from V and 2 bases from J, the junction contained 6 bases not matched to a gene. CDR3 coding DNA: TGTGCCAGCAGCGAGATAGCGGGAGAAAACACCGGGGAGCTGTTTTTT. Translated, it gives CASSEIAGENTGELFF.

The chain links TRBV7-2 to TRBJ2-1; 7 nucleotides line up with TRBD2. Unmatched junction bases numbered 12, after V lost 5 bases and J lost 5 bases. This CDR3 has 16 residues. The germline CDR1 and CDR2 sequences are SGHTA and FQGNSA. CDR3: CASSRRGRGGDNEQFF. The CDR3 nucleotides are TGTGCCAGCAGCCGACGAGGGCGGGGAGGGGACAATGAGCAGTTCTTC.

This clonotype was observed a few times. The CDR3 bases are TGTGCCAGCACCCCGACCTCAAGAGGCCTTTCCTCCTACGAGCAGTACTTC. Translating it yields CASTPTSRGLSSYEQYF. This chain connects TRBV27 to TRBJ2-7; no clear D. CDR1 and CDR2 from the germline V gene are MNHEY and SMNVEV (reference sequence). Trimming pared 7 bases from V and 0 bases from J, leaving 22 bases between. The CDR3 runs 17 residues.

This clonotype was observed a handful of times. The V gene is TRBV14, the J gene TRBJ2-1; D uncertain. The germline V gene encodes CDR1 SGHDN and CDR2 FVKESK. With 3 bases removed from V and 0 bases from J, the gap between germline ends came to 9 bases. The CDR3 covers 15 residues. The CDR3 DNA reads TGTGCCAGCAGCCAGGTTGCAGACTCCTACAATGAGCAGTTCTTC. Its protein product is CASSQVADSYNEQFF.

Only a few counts were recorded for this clonotype. The chain uses TRBV24-1 and TRBJ1-6; 7 bases fit TRBD1. Germline CDR1 reads KGHDR; CDR2 reads SFDVKD. CDR3 length: 14 amino acids. Trimming cost V 4 bases and J 9 bases; bases outside gene matches: 5. The CDR3 is CATSDRNRGSPLHF. The CDR3 DNA is TGTGCCACCAGTGACAGAAACAGGGGTTCACCCCTCCACTTT.

This clonotype showed up just a few times. J is TRBJ2-7 and V is TRBV6-5; 7 positions agree with TRBD1. Germline V gene lookup returns CDR1 MNHEY and CDR2 SVGAGI. With V trimmed by 4 bases and J by 5 bases, 8 bases remained unmatched. CDR3 length equals 14 residues. The DNA for the CDR3 is TGTGCCAGCAGTTTCGGGACAGAGGTCAACGAGCAGTACTTC. It codes for CASSFGTEVNEQYF.

This clonotype was counted ten times or more. This chain uses TRBV6-5 with TRBJ2-1; D perhaps matches TRBD2 (7 bases). CDR1 and CDR2 from the germline V gene are MNHEY and SVGAGI. This CDR3 region has 12 residues. Trimming shortened V by 6 bases and J by 9 bases, and 12 bases separated the two germline ends. The CDR3 protein is CASSPGGAEQFF. The CDR3 bases are TGTGCCAGCAGCCCTGGGGGGGCTGAGCAGTTCTTC.

This clonotype has a handful of counts. The gene calls are TRBV6-2 or TRBV6-3 and TRBJ2-5, with D tentatively TRBD2 (5 bases). The CDR3 contains 15 residues. V lost 5 bases, J lost 0 bases, and 13 bases lay in between. The V gene's germline CDR1 is MNHEY and CDR2 SVGEGT. The CDR3 DNA sequence: TGTGCCAGCAGTCAGCGGAGCAACTACCAAGAGACCCAGTACTTC. Translated: CASSQRSNYQETQYF.

The genes are TRBV6-5 and TRBJ2-7, with D possibly matching TRBD1 (5 bases). The CDR3 has 15 amino acids. Per the germline V gene, CDR1 is MNHEY and CDR2 is SVGAGI. Trimming removed 2 bases at V and 2 bases at J, with 13 bases between. CDR3 amino acids: CASSYGARSAYEQYF. Here the CDR3 DNA reads TGTGCCAGCAGTTACGGGGCACGATCGGCCTACGAGCAGTACTTC.

There are a few counts of this clonotype. The genes are TRBV20-1 and TRBJ1-5; 11 nucleotides line up with TRBD1. The CDR3 has 15 residues. Germline trimming cut 3 bases from V and 5 bases from J; bases unmatched to any gene: 6. CDR1 and CDR2 from the germline V gene are DFQATT and SNEGSKA (reference sequence). DNA of the CDR3: TGCAGTGCTAGGAGGACAGGGGGCAGAGATCAGCCCCAGCATTTT. This gives the protein CSARRTGGRDQPQHF.